The 25 T cell receptor beta chains below come from one sample, sequenced in a study of post-analysis software for immune sequencing data. The study, taken as a whole, reports: In patients, five TRBV segments were more frequent than in controls, with TRBV5-6, TRBV5-1 and TRBV20-1 among them.

Their antigens remain unidentified. The TCR beta cDNA libraries contained unique molecular identifiers. MiXCR, applied by TCRdb to the PCR reads, yields one record per CDR3 protein. The table lists 550,000 to 700,000 distinct CDR3 sequences, 44% of them singletons, with about 1.5% in the top ten. Material for sequencing was blood. These TCRs come from a girl between 5 and 17 years old with multiple sclerosis.

The chain is built from TRBV7-2 and TRBJ2-1, with a tentative D call TRBD1 (6 bases). This CDR3 has 13 residues. V lost 4 bases, J lost 10 bases, and 14 bases lay in between. In germline, CDR1 is SGHTA, CDR2 FQGNSA. As DNA, the CDR3 is TGTGCCAGCAGCTCCCAGGGGATTAACGAGCAGTTCTTC. This translates into CASSSQGINEQFF. The entire variable domain, with the rest obtained from reference TRBV7-2 and TRBJ2-1, is as follows: GAGVSQSPSNKVTEKGKDVELRCDPISGHTALYWYRQSLGQGLEFLIYFQGNSAPDKSGLPSDRFSAERTGGSVSTLTIQRTQQEDSAVYLCASSSQGINEQFFGPGTRLTVL.

This sequence joins TRBV29-1 and TRBJ2-3, with TRBD1 matching over 7 bases. CDR3 length equals 16 residues. CDR1 is SQVTM, CDR2 ANQGSEA, per germline. V lost 8 bases, J lost 3 bases, and 17 bases stayed unmatched. The CDR3 DNA reads as TGCAGCCTTTTACCCACGACAGGGCCTAGTACAGATACGCAGTATTTT. It translates to CSLLPTTGPSTDTQYF.

The chain carries TRBV12-3 or TRBV12-4 and TRBJ1-4; TRBD1 matches at 9 bases. V lost 5 bases to trimming and J lost 3 bases; unmatched junction nucleotides: 7. The CDR3 covers 16 residues. The CDR3 sequence is CASSTGTGRSNEKLFF. CDR3 DNA: TGTGCCAGCAGTACCGGGACAGGGCGTTCTAATGAAAAACTGTTTTTT.

The V and J genes are TRBV4-1 and TRBJ2-1; 8 bases align to TRBD2. The length of the CDR3 is 16 residues. The germline V gene has CDR1 MGHRA and CDR2 YSYEKL. The trim removed 1 base at V and 8 bases at J, leaving 10 bases unmatched. CDR3 loop: CASSQVSGGLRDEQFF. The CDR3 bases are TGCGCCAGCAGCCAAGTCTCGGGGGGGCTAAGGGATGAGCAGTTCTTC.

A few counts support this clonotype. V gene TRBV6-5 combines with J gene TRBJ1-2, with D tentatively TRBD1 (6 bases). Germline CDR1 MNHEY, CDR2 SVGAGI. The CDR3 spans 14 residues. V was clipped by 6 bases and J by 1 base, with 12 bases between them. CDR3 protein: CASRQQGRNYGYTF. The CDR3 DNA is TGTGCCAGCAGGCAACAGGGACGTAACTATGGCTACACCTTC.

The chain recombines TRBV5-1 with TRBJ1-4, with 9 bases that match TRBD1. The CDR3 totals 14 residues. Germline V lookup: CDR1 SGHRS, CDR2 YFSETQ. Trimming took 4 bases from V and 6 from J; bases not matched to a gene: 4. CDR3 sequence (DNA): TGCGCCAGCAGCACACAGGGGGCTGATGAAAAACTGTTTTTT. Amino acid sequence: CASSTQGADEKLFF.

This sequence joins TRBV4-1 and TRBJ1-2; a possible D gene is TRBD1 (5 bases). V lost 2 bases to trimming and J lost 4 bases, with 11 bases between them. Germline V lookup: CDR1 MGHRA, CDR2 YSYEKL. The CDR3 consists of 14 residues. CDR3 in amino acids: CASSQPGTGYGYTF. The CDR3, as DNA: TGCGCCAGCAGCCAACCAGGGACGGGCTATGGCTACACCTTC.

This clonotype was counted a few times. The chain uses TRBV12-3 or TRBV12-4 and TRBJ1-3, with 8 bases identical to TRBD1. V was clipped by 5 bases and J by 0 bases; unmatched bases: 3. This CDR3 is 15 amino acids long. CDR3 coding DNA: TGTGCCAGCAGTCGGACAGGGAGCTCTGGAAACACCATATATTTT. This translates into CASSRTGSSGNTIYF.

The V and J genes are TRBV4-2 and TRBJ2-3; the match to TRBD2 covers 14 bases. With 1 base clipped from V and 0 bases from J, the junction kept 3 bases outside the gene matches. Germline CDR1 LGHNA, CDR2 YNFKEQ. The CDR3 covers 18 residues. CDR3 in DNA: TGTGCCAGCAGCCAAGGACTAGCGGGAGGGTCTAGCACAGATACGCAGTATTTT. Translation: CASSQGLAGGSSTDTQYF.

This chain connects TRBV5-1 to TRBJ2-7, with 11 bases lining up with TRBD2. The CDR3 runs 17 residues. Unmatched junction bases numbered 16, after V lost 4 bases and J lost 7 bases. Germline CDR1 and CDR2: SGHRS and YFSETQ. CDR3 sequence: CASSPSRTSGPGREQYF. In DNA form, the CDR3 reads TGCGCCAGCAGCCCAAGTCGGACTAGCGGGCCCGGAAGGGAGCAGTACTTC.

This clonotype showed up just a few times. The V gene is TRBV7-6, the J gene TRBJ2-1, with 7 bases fitting TRBD2. The ends lost 5 bases at V and 6 bases at J; junction bases unmatched: 4. This CDR3 is 13 amino acids long. Germline V lookup: CDR1 SGHVS, CDR2 FNYEAQ. This CDR3 reads CASSSGTANEQFF. DNA of the CDR3: TGTGCCAGCAGCAGCGGGACGGCCAATGAGCAGTTCTTC. The full variable domain, in which reference TRBV7-6 and TRBJ2-1 provide the parts outside the CDR3, is GAGVSQSPRYKVTKRGQDVALRCDPISGHVSLYWYRQALGQGPEFLTYFNYEAQQDKSGLPNDRFSAERPEGSISTLTIQRTEQRDSAMYRCASSSGTANEQFFGPGTRLTVL.

J is TRBJ2-3 and V is TRBV10-3, with a possible D match to TRBD1 (6 bases). The CDR3 extends over 14 amino acids. Between the trimmed V and J ends, which lost 9 bases and 0 bases, there was a span of 13 bases. CDR1 is ENHRY, CDR2 SYGVKD, per germline. CDR3 coding DNA: TGTGCCATAGGGGGATCTACTAGCACAGATACGCAGTATTTT. This sequence encodes CAIGGSTSTDTQYF.

J is TRBJ2-1 and V is TRBV20-1; D is undetermined. The germline CDR1 and CDR2 sequences are DFQATT and SNEGSKA (reference sequence). V lost 0 bases and J lost 10, with 16 bases in between. This CDR3 spans 14 amino acids. In nucleotides, the CDR3 is TGCAGTGCTAGAGATCAAGACCGAGCCTACGAGCAGTTCTTC. The encoded protein is CSARDQDRAYEQFF.

Turning to this clonotype: The junction does not match germline at one end; this may be a read error. The chain recombines TRBV12-3 or TRBV12-4 with TRBJ2-3; TRBD2 matches 11 bases. The CDR3 spans 17 residues. CDR3 in DNA: TGTACCAGCAGTTCCACTAGCGGGGGACCGAGCACAGATACGCAGTATTTT. Translated: CTSSSTSGGPSTDTQYF.

The J gene is TRBJ2-3, the V gene TRBV12-3 or TRBV12-4, with D hard to call. This CDR3 is built from 13 residues. Trimming shortened V by 4 bases and J by 4 bases, and 9 bases separated the two germline ends. CDR3 DNA: TGTGCCAGCAGTTCCGGTTCCCCAGATACGCAGTATTTT. Its translation: CASSSGSPDTQYF.

This clonotype appeared a few times. The V call is TRBV27, the J call TRBJ2-7; TRBD2 agrees at 8 bases. The V gene's germline CDR1 is MNHEY and CDR2 SMNVEV (reference sequence). The CDR3 is 14 amino acids. The ends lost 6 bases at V and 5 bases at J; junction bases unmatched: 9. CDR3 nucleotides: TGTGCCAGCAGGCCCCACAGCGGGAGTGACGAGCAGTACTTC. As protein: CASRPHSGSDEQYF.

Only a few counts were recorded for this clonotype. The CDR3 coding sequence is TGTGCCACCAGCAGAGTGTCGGCGGAGACCCAGTACTTC. Protein sequence: CATSRVSAETQYF. The genes are TRBV15 and TRBJ2-5; D unclear. Germline V gene lookup returns CDR1 LNHNV and CDR2 YYDKDF (reference sequence). The V and J ends lost 1 base and 5 bases respectively, with 8 bases between them. This CDR3 spans 13 amino acids.

V gene TRBV24-1 combines with J gene TRBJ2-1; TRBD1 is a possible D gene (5 bases). CDR3 length: 14 amino acids. Per the germline V gene, CDR1 is KGHDR and CDR2 is SFDVKD. Between the trimmed V and J ends, which lost 4 bases and 8 bases, there was a span of 14 bases. The CDR3 nucleotides are TGTGCCACCAGTGACCTAACCGAAGGGGATGAGCAGTTCTTC. Translation: CATSDLTEGDEQFF.

The gene calls are TRBV6-5 and TRBJ1-4; tentative D call: TRBD1 (5 bases). Germline lookup yields CDR1 MNHEY and CDR2 SVGAGI. The CDR3 consists of 14 residues. Trimming took off 6 bases at V and 0 bases at J, with 8 bases between the two ends. This CDR3 reads CASRPTATNEKLFF. CDR3 in DNA: TGTGCCAGCAGGCCGACAGCAACTAATGAAAAACTGTTTTTT.

J is TRBJ1-1 and V is TRBV27, with TRBD1 identical over 8 bases. Germline V gene lookup returns CDR1 MNHEY and CDR2 SMNVEV (reference sequence). The CDR3 runs to 14 residues. V lost 4 bases and J lost 0; bases outside the gene matches: 1. CDR3 loop: CASSSDRVNTEAFF. CDR3 bases: TGTGCCAGCAGTTCGGACAGGGTGAACACTGAAGCTTTCTTT.

The genes are TRBV5-8 and TRBJ2-2; no reliable D call. This CDR3 has 16 amino acids. Germline assignment: CDR1 SGHTS and CDR2 YDEGEE. The ends were cut back, 0 bases at V and 9 bases at J, with 18 bases in the middle. The CDR3 loop is CASSLVGPYPSRELFF. CDR3 coding DNA: TGTGCCAGCAGCTTGGTCGGTCCCTATCCTTCCCGGGAGCTGTTTTTT.

The CDR3: CASSYPTGNQPQHF. CDR3 sequence (DNA): TGTGCCAGCAGTTACCCGACAGGGAATCAGCCCCAGCATTTT. The rearrangement links TRBV6-6 to TRBJ1-5, with TRBD1 identical over 7 bases. The CDR3 is 14 residues long. Germline V gives CDR1 MNHNY, CDR2 SVGAGI (reference sequence). V lost 2 bases to trimming and J lost 4 bases; unmatched junction nucleotides: 2.

In this sample, this clonotype turned up a few times. The chain joins TRBV30 to TRBJ2-1; possibly TRBD2 for D (5 bases). The germline V and J ends were trimmed by 5 bases and 8 bases, with 13 bases remaining between them. Germline assignment: CDR1 GTSNPN and CDR2 SVGIG (reference sequence). The CDR3 consists of 12 residues. The CDR3: CAWGASLDEQFF. The CDR3 nucleotides are TGTGCCTGGGGTGCTAGCCTCGATGAGCAGTTCTTC. The full variable domain, its missing parts supplied by reference TRBV30 and TRBJ2-1, is SQTIHQWPATLVQPVGSPLSLECTVEGTSNPNLYWYRQAAGRGLQLLFYSVGIGQISSEVPQNLSASRPQDRQFILSSKKLLLSDSGFYLCAWGASLDEQFFGPGTRLTVL.

The chain uses TRBV27 and TRBJ2-3, with 9 bases aligning to TRBD2. The V and J ends lost 4 bases and 6 bases, in that order; junction bases with no gene match: 5. This CDR3 has 14 residues. The V gene's germline CDR1 is MNHEY and CDR2 SMNVEV (reference sequence). In DNA, the CDR3 is TGTGCCAGCAGTTCCGGGACTAGCCGGGATACGCAGTATTTT. Translating gives CASSSGTSRDTQYF.

This clonotype was recorded once. This chain uses TRBV7-9 with TRBJ2-3; TRBD1 matches at 9 bases. V lost 4 bases to trimming and J lost 3 bases; unmatched junction nucleotides: 8. Germline V gene lookup returns CDR1 SEHNR and CDR2 FQNEAQ (reference sequence). CDR3 length: 16 amino acids. The DNA for the CDR3 is TGTGCCAGCAGCTCAGTCCGGGACAGGGTGACAGATACGCAGTATTTT. Amino acids: CASSSVRDRVTDTQYF. The full variable domain, its missing parts supplied by reference TRBV7-9 and TRBJ2-3, is DTGVSQNPRHKITKRGQNVTFRCDPISEHNRLYWYRQTLGQGPEFLTYFQNEAQLEKSRLLSDRFSAERPKGSFSTLEIQRTEQGDSAMYLCASSSVRDRVTDTQYFGPGTRLTVL.